Presented here are 21 T cell receptor beta chains from one specimen sequenced in a study of cytotoxic CD8 clonotypes in ibrutinib-treated CLL. The table came from immunoSEQ multiplex PCR; TCRdb's copy has only in-frame clones and leaves some out. The sample records about 68,000 clones, approximately 70% being singletons. The material was PBMCs, obtained after 12 months of ibrutinib treatment. These receptors originate from a human donor with chronic lymphocytic leukemia.

This clone is a singleton in its sample. The V call is TRBV7-2, the J call TRBJ2-1; 11 nucleotides agree with TRBD2. This CDR3 comprises 15 residues. The germline gives CDR1 SGHTA, CDR2 FQGNSA. Germline trimming cut 5 bases from V and 9 bases from J; bases unmatched to any gene: 9. This chain's CDR3 is CASSPASTSGGEQFF. The CDR3 nucleotides read TGTGCCAGCAGCCCGGCCTCCACTAGCGGGGGTGAGCAGTTCTTC.

The sample holds a few counts of this clone. The rearrangement uses TRBV7-2 and TRBJ1-4; 7 bases line up with TRBD1. The ends lost 8 bases at V and 5 bases at J; junction bases unmatched: 11. Germline V CDR1 and CDR2: SGHTA, FQGNSA. CDR3 length: 15 amino acids. The CDR3 sequence is CASSSLQGENEKLFF. The CDR3 nucleotides are TGTGCCAGCTCCTCCCTGCAGGGGGAGAATGAAAAACTGTTTTTT. The variable domain in full, with the rest retrieved from reference TRBV7-2 and TRBJ1-4, is GAGVSQSPSNKVTEKGKDVELRCDPISGHTALYWYRQSLGQGLEFLIYFQGNSAPDKSGLPSDRFSAERTGGSVSTLTIQRTQQEDSAVYLCASSSLQGENEKLFFGSGTQLSVL.

The chain combines TRBV18 with TRBJ2-1; possibly TRBD2 for D (5 bases). CDR1 is KGHSH, CDR2 LQKENI, per germline. There are 14 residues in the CDR3. Trimming removed 6 bases from V and 2 bases from J, with 11 bases in between. The CDR3 sequence is CASSTDGTYNEQFF. In DNA, the CDR3 is TGTGCCAGCTCTACAGACGGGACCTACAATGAGCAGTTCTTC.

The chain is built from TRBV7-2 and TRBJ2-1, with TRBD1 as a possible D gene (5 bases). Trimming shortened V by 5 bases and J by 2 bases, and 13 bases separated the two germline ends. The germline CDR1 and CDR2 sequences are SGHTA and FQGNSA. The CDR3 is made up of 15 amino acids. CDR3 DNA: TGTGCCAGCAGCCGCGAGGTACAGGCCTACAATGAGCAGTTCTTC. This sequence encodes CASSREVQAYNEQFF.

The rearrangement joins TRBV10-3 to TRBJ1-5; maybe TRBD1 (5 bases). The CDR3 extends over 13 amino acids. Per germline, CDR1 ENHRY and CDR2 SYGVKD. Trimming pared 2 bases from V and 7 bases from J, leaving 9 bases between. CDR3 bases: TGTGCCATCAGTGAGGGCAGGGAGCAGCCCCAGCATTTT. Translated: CAISEGREQPQHF.

The chain recombines TRBV7-8 with TRBJ1-5; D ambiguous. The germline gives CDR1 SGHVS, CDR2 FQNEAQ. This CDR3 spans 14 amino acids. V was shortened by 6 bases and J by 1 base, with 10 bases between the two germline ends. The CDR3 DNA reads as TGTGCCAGCAGTCCCCGACGGAGCAATCAGCCCCAGCATTTT. Its protein is CASSPRRSNQPQHF.

The genes are TRBV7-2 and TRBJ1-1, with a tentative D call TRBD1 (5 bases). The germline V gene has CDR1 SGHTA and CDR2 FQGNSA. V lost 5 bases to trimming and J lost 6 bases, with 13 bases between them. The CDR3 sequence is 13 residues long. The CDR3 sequence: CASSEPGLPEAFF. CDR3 DNA sequence: TGTGCCAGCAGCGAACCAGGGCTACCTGAAGCTTTCTTT.

This clone showed up just a few times. This rearrangement joins TRBV7-2 to TRBJ2-2, with D possibly matching TRBD1 (6 bases). The CDR3 is made up of 17 amino acids. V was trimmed by 4 bases and J by 3 bases, leaving 18 bases between them. The germline gives CDR1 SGHTA, CDR2 FQGNSA. CDR3 sequence reads: CASSSIYRVRDTGELFF. The CDR3 DNA sequence: TGTGCCAGCAGCTCCATTTACAGGGTGAGAGACACCGGGGAGCTGTTTTTT.

Comments on this clone: One end of the junction is discordant with germline, which a read error may explain. This chain links TRBV5-1 with TRBJ2-3, with a weak D call TRBD2 (5 bases). This CDR3 region has 14 residues. The germline CDR1 and CDR2 sequences are SGHRS and YFSETQ. The CDR3 reads CASTLVGGTDTQYF. Written as DNA, the CDR3 is TGCGCCAGCACCTTGGTTGGAGGAACAGATACGCAGTATTTT.

This sequence joins TRBV19 and TRBJ1-1, with D possibly matching TRBD1 (6 bases). The CDR3 consists of 12 residues. Trimming removed 5 bases from V and 4 bases from J, with 8 bases in between. Germline V gives CDR1 LNHDA, CDR2 SQIVND (reference sequence). CDR3 region: CASSQGTTEAFF. In nucleotides, the CDR3 is TGTGCCAGTAGTCAGGGGACCACTGAAGCTTTCTTT.

The CDR3 loop reads CASSPIGRSMNTEAFF. The CDR3 region has the DNA TGCGCCAGCAGCCCGATCGGGCGGTCCATGAACACTGAAGCTTTCTTT. The chain couples TRBV4-1 to TRBJ1-1, with unresolved D. Trimming cost V 4 bases and J 0 bases, with 15 bases left between them. The CDR3 runs 16 residues. CDR1 is MGHRA and CDR2 is YSYEKL in the germline V gene.

This chain uses TRBV5-1 with TRBJ2-3; 8 bases agree with TRBD2. The V gene end was trimmed by 2 bases and the J gene end by 1 base; junction bases not matched to a gene: 6. This CDR3 is built from 16 residues. CDR1 SGHRS and CDR2 YFSETQ come from the germline V gene. The CDR3 loop is CASSLERGTGTDTQYF. The CDR3 coding sequence is TGCGCCAGCAGCTTAGAGCGGGGGACGGGCACAGATACGCAGTATTTT.

The rearrangement joins TRBV7-9 to TRBJ2-7, with D tentatively TRBD1 or TRBD2 (5 bases each). The germline V and J ends were trimmed by 5 bases and 0 bases, with 14 bases remaining between them. The germline V gene encodes CDR1 SEHNR and CDR2 FQNEAQ (reference sequence). This CDR3 comprises 15 residues. The CDR3 sequence: CASSAPGTSSYEQYF. The CDR3 DNA reads TGTGCCAGCAGCGCCCCCGGGACCTCCTCCTACGAGCAGTACTTC.

J is TRBJ1-2 and V is TRBV5-1; 7 bases agree with TRBD1. This CDR3 region has 15 residues. Germline V gene data show CDR1 as SGHRS and CDR2 as YFSETQ. The V and J ends lost 4 bases and 3 bases, in that order; junction bases with no gene match: 9. The chain's CDR3 is CASSTSRGEDYGYTF. CDR3 DNA: TGCGCCAGCAGCACCTCCAGGGGGGAAGACTATGGCTACACCTTC.

This rearrangement joins TRBV13 to TRBJ1-1; D might be TRBD1 (6 bases). CDR1 and CDR2 (germline): PRHDT, FYEKMQ (reference sequence). Trimming shortened V by 6 bases and J by 7 bases, and 18 bases separated the two germline ends. This CDR3 is 14 amino acids long. The CDR3, as DNA: TGTGCCAGCAGGTCATACTGGACAGCTAGTGAAGCTTTCTTT. Amino acid sequence: CASRSYWTASEAFF.

V is TRBV30 and J is TRBJ1-5; 8 positions match TRBD1. The trim removed 2 bases at V and 6 bases at J, leaving 6 bases unmatched. Germline lookup yields CDR1 GTSNPN and CDR2 SVGIG (reference sequence). The CDR3 length is 14 residues. The CDR3: CAWSRDRGVQPQHF. The CDR3, as DNA: TGTGCCTGGAGTAGAGACAGGGGAGTTCAGCCCCAGCATTTT.

This clone has a handful of counts. The rearrangement uses TRBV13 and TRBJ1-6; D remains ambiguous. Trimming removed 3 bases at V and 8 bases at J, with 5 bases between. This CDR3 contains 12 residues. Per germline, CDR1 PRHDT and CDR2 FYEKMQ (reference sequence). The CDR3 bases are TGTGCCAGCAGCTTTTTGGATTCACCCCTCCACTTT. This gives the protein CASSFLDSPLHF.

DNA of the CDR3: TGTGCCAGTATTGGGGACAGGGCGATCGCGAACACCGGGGAGCTGTTTTTT. It is translated as CASIGDRAIANTGELFF. The genes are TRBV19 and TRBJ2-2, with 9 nucleotides matching TRBD1. V shed 7 bases, J shed 0 bases, and the junction held 9 bases outside the gene matches. CDR1 and CDR2 (germline): LNHDA, SQIVND (reference sequence). The CDR3 length is 17 residues. Full variable domain (remainder filled in from reference TRBV19 and TRBJ2-2): DGGITQSPKYLFRKEGQNVTLSCEQNLNHDAMYWYRQDPGQGLRLIYYSQIVNDFQKGDIAEGYSVSREKKESFPLTVTSAQKNPTAFYLCASIGDRAIANTGELFFGEGSRLTVL.

The rearrangement uses TRBV28 and TRBJ1-2, with D perhaps matching TRBD1 (5 bases). The V end lost 9 bases, the J end lost 5 bases, and 13 bases lay between the germline ends. Germline assignment: CDR1 MDHEN and CDR2 SYDVKM. The CDR3 runs to 12 residues. CDR3 DNA sequence: TGTGCCAGTTCGGGACTACGGTATGGCTACACCTTC. Its translation is CASSGLRYGYTF.

The chain uses TRBV7-2 and TRBJ2-1; the D is unclear. From germline, CDR1 is SGHTA and CDR2 FQGNSA. This CDR3 region has 13 residues. The ends were cut back, 4 bases at V and 4 bases at J, with 8 bases in the middle. CDR3 bases: TGTGCCAGCAGCTCCGGGCTATACAATGAGCAGTTCTTC. This sequence encodes CASSSGLYNEQFF.

This clone came up a few times. V gene TRBV19 combines with J gene TRBJ1-5; D uncertain. Germline CDR1 reads LNHDA; CDR2 reads SQIVND (reference sequence). CDR3 length equals 14 residues. The V end was cut by 5 bases, the J end by 3 bases, with 11 bases between. The CDR3 sequence is CASSPRSFNQPQHF. As DNA, the CDR3 is TGTGCCAGTAGTCCGCGGTCTTTCAATCAGCCCCAGCATTTT. Variable domain in full (rest from reference TRBV19 and TRBJ1-5): DGGITQSPKYLFRKEGQNVTLSCEQNLNHDAMYWYRQDPGQGLRLIYYSQIVNDFQKGDIAEGYSVSREKKESFPLTVTSAQKNPTAFYLCASSPRSFNQPQHFGDGTRLSIL.